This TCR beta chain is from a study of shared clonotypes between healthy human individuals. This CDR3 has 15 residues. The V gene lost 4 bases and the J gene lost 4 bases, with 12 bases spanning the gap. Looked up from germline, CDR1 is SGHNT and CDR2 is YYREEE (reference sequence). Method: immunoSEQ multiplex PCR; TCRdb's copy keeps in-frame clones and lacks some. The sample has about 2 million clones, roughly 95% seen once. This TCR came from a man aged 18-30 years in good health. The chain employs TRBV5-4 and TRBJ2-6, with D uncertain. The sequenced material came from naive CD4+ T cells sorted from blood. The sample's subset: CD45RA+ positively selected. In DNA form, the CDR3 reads TGTGCCAGCAGCGTACGCGGCTCGGGGGCCAACGTCCTGACTTTC. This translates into CASSVRGSGANVLTF.